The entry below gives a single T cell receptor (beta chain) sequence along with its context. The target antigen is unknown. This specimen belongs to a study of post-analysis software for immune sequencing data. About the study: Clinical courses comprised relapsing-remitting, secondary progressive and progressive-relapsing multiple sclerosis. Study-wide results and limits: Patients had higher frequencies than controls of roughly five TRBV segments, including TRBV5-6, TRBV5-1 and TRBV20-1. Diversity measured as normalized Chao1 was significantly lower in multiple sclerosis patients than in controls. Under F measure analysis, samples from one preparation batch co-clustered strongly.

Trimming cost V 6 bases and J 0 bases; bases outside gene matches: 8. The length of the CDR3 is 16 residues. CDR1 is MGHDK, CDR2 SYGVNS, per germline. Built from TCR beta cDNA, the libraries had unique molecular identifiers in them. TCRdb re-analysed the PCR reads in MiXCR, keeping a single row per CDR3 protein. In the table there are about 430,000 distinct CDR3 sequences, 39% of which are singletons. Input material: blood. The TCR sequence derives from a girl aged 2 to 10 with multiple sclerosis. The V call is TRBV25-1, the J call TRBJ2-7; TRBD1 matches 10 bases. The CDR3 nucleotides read TGTGCCAGCAGCAAAAGTCGGACAGGGGGCTCCTACGAGCAGTACTTC. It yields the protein CASSKSRTGGSYEQYF.